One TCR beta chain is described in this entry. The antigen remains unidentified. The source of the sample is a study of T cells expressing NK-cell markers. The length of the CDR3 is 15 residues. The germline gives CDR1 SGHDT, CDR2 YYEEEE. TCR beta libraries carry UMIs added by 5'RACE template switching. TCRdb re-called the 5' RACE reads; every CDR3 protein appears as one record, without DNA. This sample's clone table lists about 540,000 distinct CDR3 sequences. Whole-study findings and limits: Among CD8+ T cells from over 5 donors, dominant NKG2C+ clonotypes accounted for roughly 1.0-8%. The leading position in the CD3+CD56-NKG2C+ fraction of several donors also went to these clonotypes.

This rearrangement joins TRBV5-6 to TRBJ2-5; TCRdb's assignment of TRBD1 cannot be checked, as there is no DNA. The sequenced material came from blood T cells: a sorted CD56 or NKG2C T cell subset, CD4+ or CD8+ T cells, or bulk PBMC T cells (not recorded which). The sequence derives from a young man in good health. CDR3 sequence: CASSLDSRGGETQYF.